A selection of T cell receptor beta chains follows, all from one sample in a study of spatial heterogeneity in lung cancer. TCRdb analysed the 5' RACE reads with MiXCR anew, one entry per CDR3 protein. The sample shows 6,900 or so distinct CDR3 sequences, about 11% of them seen only once. The starting material was lung tumor tissue, obtained at surgery. The receptors stem from a male donor with early-stage non-small cell lung cancer. Each CDR3 is given with its conserved first and last residue. A D gene is named only where the DNA matches it firmly. Size is stated for part of the rows, as once, few or many counts, or as a class when the clone is expanded.

D gene	clone size	V gene	J gene	CDR3 DNA	CDR3 protein
NA	medium-sized	TRBV29-1	TRBJ1-2	TGCAGCGTTGAAGACCCGGGACTGCGTGGCTACACCTTC	CSVEDPGLRGYTF
NA	NA	TRBV29-1	TRBJ2-5	TGCAGCGTTGGGACAAACCAAGAGACCCAGTACTTC	CSVGTNQETQYF
NA	NA	TRBV12-3/TRBV12-4	TRBJ1-1	TGTGCCAGCAGCCCCGGGGGGGCGGCCACTGAAGCTTTCTTT	CASSPGGAATEAFF
NA	few	TRBV25-1	TRBJ2-2	TGTGCCAGCTCCTTTCGATACGGGGAGCTGTTTTTT	CASSFRYGELFF
NA	many	TRBV12-5	TRBJ2-1	TGTGCTAGTGGTTTGGTAAAGAGGTTTTCTGAGCAGTTCTTC	CASGLVKRFSEQFF
TRBD2	many	TRBV25-1	TRBJ2-1	TGTGCCAGCAGTGAATGGTCCCCTGGCGGGAGGAATGAGCAGTTCTTC	CASSEWSPGGRNEQFF
NA	large	TRBV7-2	TRBJ2-4	TGTGCCAGCAGCTTTCGGGATCGAGACATTCAGTACTTC	CASSFRDRDIQYF
NA	few	TRBV27	TRBJ1-4	TGTGCCAGCAGCCAATTTAAGGACACCTACGATGAAAAACTGTTTTTT	CASSQFKDTYDEKLFF
NA	medium-sized	TRBV6-5	TRBJ2-6	TGTGCCAGCAGTTACTCCAGGGCTGGGGCCAACGTCCTGACTTTC	CASSYSRAGANVLTF
TRBD2	many	TRBV27	TRBJ2-7	TGTGCCAGCCATCCTTCCCCCGGACTAGCCCCCTACGAGCAGTACTTC	CASHPSPGLAPYEQYF
TRBD2	few	TRBV20-1	TRBJ2-1	TGCAGTGCCAGCCGGACTAGCGGGATTCATGAGCAGTTCTTC	CSASRTSGIHEQFF
NA	medium-sized	TRBV30	TRBJ2-6	TGTGGACGGGAGCTCCGCTCTGGGGCCAACGTCCTGACTTTC	CGRELRSGANVLTF
NA	many	TRBV12-3/TRBV12-4	TRBJ2-7	TGTGCCAGCAGTTTAGCACAAGCCTACGAGCAGTACTTC	CASSLAQAYEQYF